This is a list of T cell receptor beta chains from one sample in a study of cytomegalovirus exposure and HLA in healthy donors. The assay was immunoSEQ multiplex PCR, and TCRdb's table has in-frame clones only and misses some. The profile covers some 120,000 clones, with about 89% appearing a single time and about 2% taken by the ten largest. Sequenced sample: PBMCs. Receptors originate from a woman younger than 30 in good health and CMV-seronegative. The CDR3 runs from the conserved cysteine through the conserved F or W. Fields, in order: clone size, V gene, J gene, D gene, CDR3 DNA, CDR3 protein. D genes are given only for firm matches. Expanded clones get a size class; other rows say once, few or many, or leave the size out.

size: .
V: TRBV9
J: TRBJ2-1
D: .
DNA: TGTGCCAGCAGCCCAGGAGGAGATGAGCAGTTCTTC
CDR3: CASSPGGDEQFF

size: .
V: TRBV30
J: TRBJ1-1
D: .
DNA: TGTGCCTGGAGTGCGACAGTCGGCACTGAAGCTTTCTTT
CDR3: CAWSATVGTEAFF

size: .
V: TRBV7-8
J: TRBJ2-7
D: TRBD1
DNA: TGTGCCAGCAGCTCAGCGGGGACAGGGTATGGGTGGGACCCCCGAGGCTACGAGCAGTACTTC
CDR3: CASSSAGTGYGWDPRGYEQYF

size: .
V: TRBV4-2
J: TRBJ2-3
D: .
DNA: TGTGCCAGCAGCCAAGATACGAGAGTAGCGGGCACAGATACGCAGTATTTT
CDR3: CASSQDTRVAGTDTQYF

size: .
V: TRBV30
J: TRBJ1-1
D: .
DNA: TGTGCCTGGAGTTTATCCGGGGGCACTGAAGCTTTCTTT
CDR3: CAWSLSGGTEAFF

size: .
V: TRBV7-9
J: TRBJ2-7
D: TRBD2
DNA: TGTGCCAGCAGCCCTAGCGGGAGGCCCTACGAGCAGTACTTC
CDR3: CASSPSGRPYEQYF

size: .
V: TRBV9
J: TRBJ2-3
D: TRBD2
DNA: TGTGCCAGCAGCGCCGGGGCTAGCGGGAACAAAGCGTTT
CDR3: CASSAGASGNKAF

size: .
V: TRBV18
J: TRBJ1-2
D: TRBD1
DNA: TGTGCCAGCTCACCACGGGACAGGGGGCACTATGGCTACACCTTC
CDR3: CASSPRDRGHYGYTF

size: .
V: TRBV11-3
J: TRBJ2-7
D: .
DNA: TGTGCCAGCAGCTTAGGACTCTCCTCCTACGAGCAGTACTTC
CDR3: CASSLGLSSYEQYF

size: once
V: TRBV7-6
J: TRBJ1-1
D: TRBD1
DNA: TGTGCCAGCAGCCCCAAACAGGGGATTAACACTGAAGCTTTCTTT
CDR3: CASSPKQGINTEAFF

size: once
V: TRBV14
J: TRBJ2-7
D: .
DNA: TGTGCCAGCAGCCGCGAGACAGGCCGCTTTTCCTACGAGCAGTACTTC
CDR3: CASSRETGRFSYEQYF

size: .
V: TRBV4-1
J: TRBJ2-1
D: TRBD2
DNA: TGCGCCAGCAGCCGCGGGACTAGCGGGAGGGGGTATGAGCAGTTCTTC
CDR3: CASSRGTSGRGYEQFF

size: .
V: TRBV11-2
J: TRBJ2-1
D: .
DNA: TGTGCCAGCAGCTTAACCGGGACAAACAATGAGCAGTTCTTC
CDR3: CASSLTGTNNEQFF

size: once
V: TRBV7-9
J: TRBJ1-1
D: .
DNA: TGTGCCAGCAGCGCCAAACAGGGTGGGAACACTGAAGCTTTCTTT
CDR3: CASSAKQGGNTEAFF

size: .
V: TRBV19
J: TRBJ2-1
D: .
DNA: TGTGCCAGTAGTTCGGGGTTTCACAATGAGCAGTTCTTC
CDR3: CASSSGFHNEQFF

size: .
V: TRBV19
J: TRBJ2-7
D: .
DNA: TGTGCCAGTAGTATAGGCGGACAGCCGACCTACGAGCAGTACTTC
CDR3: CASSIGGQPTYEQYF

size: .
V: TRBV18
J: TRBJ2-5
D: .
DNA: TGTGCCAGCTCCTCCCTGCAGGCCCCACAAGAGACCCAGTACTTC
CDR3: CASSSLQAPQETQYF

size: once
V: TRBV11-2
J: TRBJ2-1
D: TRBD1
DNA: TGTGCCAGCAGCGGTGACAGGGGCTACAATGAGCAGTTCTTC
CDR3: CASSGDRGYNEQFF

size: .
V: TRBV7-9
J: TRBJ1-5
D: .
DNA: TGTGCCAGCAGCTTATCCGCAGGGATCAATCAGCCCCAGCATTTT
CDR3: CASSLSAGINQPQHF

size: once
V: TRBV4-2
J: TRBJ2-1
D: .
DNA: TGTGCCAGCAGCCAGGTGCCCGGGAGTTACAATGAGCAGTTCTTC
CDR3: CASSQVPGSYNEQFF

size: .
V: TRBV4-1
J: TRBJ1-2
D: TRBD1
DNA: TGCGCCAGCAGCCGACAGGGACTCCGGTATGGCTACACCTTC
CDR3: CASSRQGLRYGYTF

size: .
V: TRBV4-1
J: TRBJ1-5
D: TRBD1
DNA: TGCGCCAGCAGCCACCCCAGGACAGGAGATAGCAATCAGCCCCAGCATTTT
CDR3: CASSHPRTGDSNQPQHF

size: .
V: TRBV27
J: TRBJ1-1
D: TRBD1
DNA: TGTGCCAGCAGTTTAGCAGGGGGGAACACTGAAGCTTTCTTT
CDR3: CASSLAGGNTEAFF

size: .
V: TRBV6-6
J: TRBJ2-1
D: TRBD2
DNA: TGTGCCAGCAGGACTAAGGGGACTAGCGGATACAATGAGCAGTTCTTC
CDR3: CASRTKGTSGYNEQFF

size: once
V: TRBV6-5
J: TRBJ2-6
D: .
DNA: TGTGCCAGTTCCAGGGTGGCTGGGGCCAACGTCCTGACTTTC
CDR3: CASSRVAGANVLTF

size: .
V: TRBV6-1
J: TRBJ1-2
D: .
DNA: TGTGCCAGCAGTGGGATTAGGCTGGAGGGCTACACCTTC
CDR3: CASSGIRLEGYTF

size: once
V: TRBV29-1
J: TRBJ1-1
D: TRBD1
DNA: TGCAGCGTACTAGGGGGCGCGAACACTGAAGCTTTCTTT
CDR3: CSVLGGANTEAFF

size: .
V: TRBV7-9
J: TRBJ1-1
D: .
DNA: TGTGCCAGCAGCTTAGCGTATCGGGGGAACACTGAAGCTTTCTTT
CDR3: CASSLAYRGNTEAFF

size: .
V: TRBV5-8
J: TRBJ2-2
D: .
DNA: TGTGCCAGCAGCCATGCCGGAGGGAACACCGGGGAGCTGTTTTTT
CDR3: CASSHAGGNTGELFF

size: .
V: TRBV5-1
J: TRBJ2-3
D: .
DNA: TGCGCCAGCAGCTTGTCTTATGAGGCCTACTCGCAGTATTTT
CDR3: CASSLSYEAYSQYF

size: .
V: TRBV5-1
J: TRBJ1-5
D: TRBD1
DNA: TGCGCCAGCAGCTGGGGACAGCCTAATCAGCCCCAGCATTTT
CDR3: CASSWGQPNQPQHF

size: once
V: TRBV27
J: TRBJ2-1
D: TRBD2
DNA: TGTGCCAGCGTGGGACTAGCGGGAAGGTACAATGAGCAGTTCTTC
CDR3: CASVGLAGRYNEQFF

size: .
V: TRBV7-6
J: TRBJ2-1
D: TRBD2
DNA: TGTGCCAGCAGTCTTATAGCGGGAGGGCCCAATGAGCAGTTCTTC
CDR3: CASSLIAGGPNEQFF

size: .
V: TRBV6-5
J: TRBJ2-2
D: .
DNA: TGTGCCAGCAGAAACGAGGATTTAGAGCTGTTTTTT
CDR3: CASRNEDLELFF

size: .
V: TRBV13
J: TRBJ2-3
D: .
DNA: TGTGCCAGCAGCCCACAAACGGGACAACCTACAGATACGCAGTATTTT
CDR3: CASSPQTGQPTDTQYF

size: .
V: TRBV2
J: TRBJ2-5
D: TRBD1
DNA: TGTGCCAGCCACAGTAGAGGGGGCGCGGAGACCCAGTACTTC
CDR3: CASHSRGGAETQYF

size: .
V: TRBV27
J: TRBJ1-2
D: .
DNA: TGTGCCAGCAGTTTCGGAAACGGACAGTATGGCTACACCTTC
CDR3: CASSFGNGQYGYTF

size: .
V: TRBV28
J: TRBJ1-2
D: .
DNA: TGTGCCAGCAGTTTAAGCCGCCGGGGGGGCTACACCTTC
CDR3: CASSLSRRGGYTF

size: .
V: TRBV4-1
J: TRBJ2-1
D: TRBD2
DNA: TGCGCCAGCAGCCAACCCCGGCCGGGAGGGTCCTACAATGAGCAGTTCTTC
CDR3: CASSQPRPGGSYNEQFF

size: .
V: TRBV28
J: TRBJ2-7
D: .
DNA: TGTGCCAGCAGTTTAGTTTCGCCAACATCCTACGAGCAGTACTTC
CDR3: CASSLVSPTSYEQYF

size: .
V: TRBV25-1
J: TRBJ2-7
D: .
DNA: TGTGCCAGCAGTGAAAGCGGTGAGCAGTACTTC
CDR3: CASSESGEQYF

size: .
V: TRBV7-2
J: TRBJ2-7
D: .
DNA: TGTGCCAGCAGCTCCCGGTGGGGGGCCTACGAGCAGTACTTC
CDR3: CASSSRWGAYEQYF

size: .
V: TRBV4-1
J: TRBJ1-2
D: .
DNA: TGCGCCAGCAGCCACCCAGGGTTCGACGGCTACACCTTC
CDR3: CASSHPGFDGYTF

size: .
V: TRBV5-1
J: TRBJ2-5
D: .
DNA: TGCGCCAGCAGCTTGGAAGGGAGAGAGACCCAGTACTTC
CDR3: CASSLEGRETQYF

size: .
V: TRBV6-1
J: TRBJ2-7
D: TRBD2
DNA: TGTGCCAGCAGACTCGGACTAGCGGGAGGCGAGCAGTACTTC
CDR3: CASRLGLAGGEQYF

size: .
V: TRBV11-2
J: TRBJ1-1
D: .
DNA: TGTGCCAGCAGCTTACTAGGAGCGAACACTGAAGCTTTCTTT
CDR3: CASSLLGANTEAFF

size: .
V: TRBV11-2
J: TRBJ2-2
D: TRBD1
DNA: TGTGCCAGCAGCTGGGACAGGGCTGAGACCGGGGAGCTGTTTTTT
CDR3: CASSWDRAETGELFF

size: .
V: TRBV5-1
J: TRBJ1-1
D: .
DNA: TGCGCCAGCAGCTTGGGGGGAGGCAGGGTTACCACTGAAGCTTTCTTT
CDR3: CASSLGGGRVTTEAFF

size: .
V: TRBV19
J: TRBJ1-3
D: TRBD1
DNA: TGTGCCAGTAGTCCGGGACAGTTAAGTTCTTACTCTGGAAACACCATATATTTT
CDR3: CASSPGQLSSYSGNTIYF

size: .
V: TRBV7-2
J: TRBJ2-4
D: TRBD2
DNA: TGTGCCAGCAGCATCGGGACTAGCGGGAGCGGCATTCAGTACTTC
CDR3: CASSIGTSGSGIQYF

size: .
V: TRBV27
J: TRBJ2-7
D: .
DNA: TGTGCCAGCAGTCCCATCATAAGGGGCTACGAGCAGTACTTC
CDR3: CASSPIIRGYEQYF

size: .
V: TRBV30
J: TRBJ2-7
D: .
DNA: TGTGCCTGGAGTGCGGGGGTCTCCTACGAGCAGTACTTC
CDR3: CAWSAGVSYEQYF

size: .
V: TRBV29-1
J: TRBJ2-7
D: TRBD2
DNA: TGCAGCACCCGGGGGGGGGACTACGAGCAGTACTTC
CDR3: CSTRGGDYEQYF